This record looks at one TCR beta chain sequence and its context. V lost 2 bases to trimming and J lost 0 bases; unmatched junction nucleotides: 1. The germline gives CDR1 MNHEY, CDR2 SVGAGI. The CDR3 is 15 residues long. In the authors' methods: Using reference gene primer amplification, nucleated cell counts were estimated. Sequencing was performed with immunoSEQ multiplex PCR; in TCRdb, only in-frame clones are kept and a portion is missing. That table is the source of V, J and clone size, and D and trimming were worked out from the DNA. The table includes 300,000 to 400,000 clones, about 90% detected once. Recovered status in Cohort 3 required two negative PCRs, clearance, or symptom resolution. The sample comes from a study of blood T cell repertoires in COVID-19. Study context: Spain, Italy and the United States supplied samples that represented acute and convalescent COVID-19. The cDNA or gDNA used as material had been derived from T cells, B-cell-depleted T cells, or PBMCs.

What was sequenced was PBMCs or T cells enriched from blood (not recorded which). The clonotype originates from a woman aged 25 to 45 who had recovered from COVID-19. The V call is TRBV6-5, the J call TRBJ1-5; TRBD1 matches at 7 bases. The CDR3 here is CASSYDRDSNQPQHF. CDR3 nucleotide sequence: TGTGCCAGCAGTTACGACAGGGATAGCAATCAGCCCCAGCATTTT.